This TCR beta chain was profiled in a study of T cell changes during pregnancy in multiple sclerosis. The method was immunoSEQ multiplex PCR; TCRdb's version includes in-frame clones alone and lacks a portion of them. Of tens of thousands of clones listed, roughly 90% are singletons. The V gene end was trimmed by 3 bases and the J gene end by 4 bases; junction bases not matched to a gene: 11. This CDR3 contains 17 residues. Germline CDR1 and CDR2: PRHDT and FYEKMQ (reference sequence). This rearrangement joins TRBV13 to TRBJ1-2; 10 bases map to TRBD1. The input for sequencing was CD4+ T cells from peripheral blood mononuclear cells, taken in the second trimester of pregnancy. The receptor's source is a female donor with multiple sclerosis, enrolled in a pregnancy study. The CDR3 region is CASSFRDRGALGYGYTF. Written as DNA, the CDR3 is TGTGCCAGCAGCTTCCGGGACAGGGGTGCCCTTGGCTATGGCTACACCTTC.